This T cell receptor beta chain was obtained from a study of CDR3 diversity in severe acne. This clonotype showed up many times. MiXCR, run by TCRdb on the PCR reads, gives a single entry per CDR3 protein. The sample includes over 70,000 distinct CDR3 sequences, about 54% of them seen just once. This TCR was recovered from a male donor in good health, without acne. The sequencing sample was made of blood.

CDR3 protein: CSVMGTANYGYTF. CDR3 DNA sequence: TGCAGCGTCATGGGGACAGCTAACTATGGCTACACCTTC. The chain uses TRBV29-1 and TRBJ1-2; TRBD1 matches 7 bases. The CDR3 totals 13 residues. Germline V gene sequence: CDR1 SQVTM, CDR2 ANQGSEA. Unmatched junction bases numbered 4, after V lost 6 bases and J lost 0 bases.